This T cell receptor beta chain is drawn from a study of shared clonotypes between healthy human individuals (dated by TCRdb to the early 2020s). For the study in its entirety: The cohort included a few men and a couple of women between 18 and 49 years of age. For each donor, three plates each were used for CD4 naive and CD4 memory, two plates were used for CD8 naive, and one plate was used for CD8 memory. Different laboratories and diverse techniques were used to prepare libraries and sequence TCR repertoires, to increase sequencing depth and limit assay-specific biases. To estimate repertoire size and how much clonotype sharing occurs between individuals, the study deeply sequenced the blood TCR repertoires of several healthy adults. Between about 0.9 and 9 billion PBMCs per donor were obtained by leukapheresis.

Unmatched junction bases come to 8, with V trimmed by 4 bases and J by 4 bases. Sequences SGHVS (CDR1) and FNYEAQ (CDR2) are obtained from the germline V gene. The CDR3 covers 15 residues, taking in both the cysteine and the phenylalanine. Only CDR3 DNA is held: 45 bases, read in frame from base 1. On the study overall, not on this receptor specifically: Higher generation probabilities were observed for clonotypes shared by all four sorted-subset donors than for non-shared clonotypes. Naive subsets generally had larger estimated clonotype richness than memory subsets did. Pairwise subsampling indicated that sequencing depth was expected to affect the degree of clonotype sharing among donors. Rarefaction of sorted-subset datasets indicated incomplete sequencing despite the large sequencing depth. Because the study included only a small number of donors, the genetic and exposure-history diversity represented was limited. About 4.5% of naive CD4, roughly 3.5% of naive CD8, roughly 2.4% of memory CD4, and 0.4% of memory CD8 clonotypes were shared across several donors. Sampling was restricted to blood, and TCR repertoires in tissue are likely to differ from TCR repertoires in blood.

Using the deep immunoSEQ assay, multiplex PCR amplified TCR CDR3 regions from genomic DNA. Extracted genomic DNA from each cell subset was distributed evenly across all wells of several immunoSEQ 96-well plates, and each plate was treated as a replicate. For sorted subsets, each replicate PCR was loaded with 200 ng genomic DNA, equivalent to about 33,000 T cell genomes. Purified libraries were quantified with a Qubit 3.0 fluorometer, sized on a Bioanalyzer 2100, and re-quantified with the KAPA Library Quantification kit. Every immunoSEQ 96-well plate was sequenced on a dedicated single-read 150-cycle Illumina NextSeq 550 flow cell. The published analysis was carried out like this. Because the immunoSEQ output held only junctional sequences and lacked quality scores, the filtering could not match the filtering applied to full-length reads. To assign V/J genes and CDR3, sequences were annotated against IMGT germline references using PyIR, a Python wrapper for IgBLAST v1.9. Any read was removed if the V/J assignment was weak (E-value above 1e-6), the CDR3 was missing, or the read contained stop codons, out-of-frame junctions, or ambiguous translated residues. V3J clonotypes were defined as sequences sharing an identical inferred V gene, J gene, and CDR3 amino acid sequence. The percentage overlap between two repertoires was calculated by dividing the number of shared unique clonotypes by the size of the smaller repertoire. RTK rarefaction, the Chao1 estimator, and Recon v2.1 estimates of unobserved clonotypes were used to assess repertoire richness. OLGA was used to compute generation probabilities for all TCRbeta clonotypes that the gDNA method yielded from a handful of donors. The immuneACCESS repertoire file appears here via TCRdb, limited to in-frame rearrangements. These files lack a portion of the clones; in checked studies, under half of the deficit traces to unresolved V genes, and the cause of the others is not known. V and J calls and clone size are copied from that table; D and trimming were computed from the DNA. The sample table contains 800,000 or so clones; only one count was recorded for approximately 96% of them. About 0.25% of the sample comes from the top ten.

CD8 naive samples consisted of CD45RO-negative cells that were positively selected for CCR7, yielding a CD45RA+CCR7+ population without TemRA cells. Healthy HIV-negative adults with no recently reported acute infections or vaccinations were included as donors. Every donor was a Caucasian adult living in Nashville, Tennessee, USA. Blood was collected by leukapheresis, and PBMCs were isolated by Ficoll-Histopaque density gradient centrifugation and then cryopreserved in liquid nitrogen vapor phase. Analytical flow cytometry was used to check the purity and quantity of every magnetically sorted T cell population. Each sorted fraction had its genomic DNA isolated and then quantified by UV absorbance on a Nanodrop 2000c. Note on this clone: Its antigen is unknown. No clone much larger than this one lies a single base away; base qualities are absent.

The chain is encoded by TRBV7-6 joined to TRBJ2-7; TRBD1 agrees with 9 junctional bases. Sequenced sample: naive CD8+ T cells sorted from blood. Reading the label with the study, this specimen's cell subset or site is: CD45RA+CCR7+. This clonotype was sampled from a man under 40 in good health. The sequence in DNA is TGTGCCAGCAGCTGGGCTCCGGGACAGGGATACGAGCAGTACTTC. Its translation is CASSWAPGQGYEQYF. The full variable domain, completed from the reference TRBV7-6 and TRBJ2-7 proteins outside the CDR3, reads GAGVSQSPRYKVTKRGQDVALRCDPISGHVSLYWYRQALGQGPEFLTYFNYEAQQDKSGLPNDRFSAERPEGSISTLTIQRTEQRDSAMYRCASSWAPGQGYEQYFGPGTRLTVT.